These 30 T cell receptor beta chains were all obtained from the same sample, sequenced in a study of breast tumors, draining lymph nodes, adjacent tissues. The lymph nodes were axillary draining lymph nodes from breast cancer patients. TCRdb fed the multiplex PCR reads into MiXCR, producing one record per CDR3 protein. The table records around 250,000 distinct CDR3 sequences, 30% to 35% of them present only once. The sample comprised axillary lymph node tissue. These receptors all come from a female donor with breast cancer. Some clones in this sample may be carry-over from other donors' samples.

A remark on this clonotype: A much bigger clone sits one base away, suggesting this may be a read error. The V call is TRBV7-2, the J call TRBJ1-2, with D perhaps matching TRBD1 (6 bases). The germline V gene has CDR1 SGHTA and CDR2 FQGNSA. The CDR3 has 15 residues. In nucleotides, the CDR3 is TGTGCCAGCAGTAAACAGACAGGAACTCTTGATGGCTACCCCTTC. Translation: CASSKQTGTLDGYPF.

Concerning this clonotype itself: The CDR3 does not close with the conserved phenylalanine or tryptophan, likely indicating a read error. The DNA is left out, because the CDR3 cannot be placed on it with certainty; the CDR3 is given as TCRdb lists it. The chain carries TRBV9 and TRBJ2-5; the DNA was not used to check the table's D call, TRBD1. The CDR3 adds up to 9 amino acids, both ends counted. The germline gives CDR1 SGDLS, CDR2 YYNGEE. Here the CDR3 reads CASSVTPHT.

In this sample, this clonotype turned up a few times. A read error may be the cause here, since a much bigger clone is one base away. This rearrangement joins TRBV20-1 to TRBJ2-5; D might be TRBD1 or TRBD2, each matching 5 bases. The germline gives CDR1 DFQATT, CDR2 SNEGSKA (reference sequence). The CDR3 sequence is 12 residues long. The CDR3 loop reads CSAGTHQETPYF. The CDR3 DNA follows: TGCAGTGCTGGGACGCACCAAGAGACCCCGTACTTC.

There are many counts of this clonotype. This chain connects TRBV20-1 to TRBJ2-3, with D perhaps TRBD2 (7 bases). The germline V gene has CDR1 DFQATT and CDR2 SNEGSKA (reference sequence). The CDR3 has 14 amino acids. Trimming removed 3 bases at V and 1 base at J, with 11 bases between. The CDR3 spells CSARAGAGTDTQYF. The CDR3 bases are TGCAGTGCTAGGGCGGGGGCTGGCACAGATACGCAGTATTTT.

The rearrangement joins TRBV20-1 to TRBJ1-4; D possibly corresponds to TRBD1 (6 bases). The V end lost 5 bases, the J end lost 10 bases, and 17 bases lay between the germline ends. The CDR3 length is 13 residues. CDR1 DFQATT and CDR2 SNEGSKA come from the germline V gene (reference sequence). The CDR3 spells CSAGRGGTGKLFF. The CDR3 DNA reads TGCAGTGCTGGCAGGGGAGGGACTGGAAAACTGTTTTTT.

In its sample, this clonotype was seen a few times. The CDR3, as DNA: TGTGCCAGCAGCGTTGGGACAGGGGGCCATGGGGCCAACGTCCTGACTTTC. Translating gives CASSVGTGGHGANVLTF. V gene TRBV9 combines with J gene TRBJ2-6; 12 bases line up with TRBD1. Trimming at V came to 2 bases and at J to 3 bases, leaving 3 bases not matched to a gene. CDR1 and CDR2 (germline): SGDLS, YYNGEE. The CDR3 spans 17 residues.

The CDR3 loop is CASSLRGEDSPLHF. CDR3 sequence (DNA): TGTGCCAGCAGCCTCAGGGGGGAGGATTCACCCCTCCACTTT. The chain carries TRBV5-4 and TRBJ1-6; 7 bases fit TRBD1. V was pared by 4 bases and J by 8 bases, with 6 bases of the junction left unmatched. From germline, CDR1 is SGHNT and CDR2 YYREEE (reference sequence). There are 14 residues in the CDR3.

This clonotype was seen at least ten times. The rearrangement uses TRBV9 and TRBJ2-1; 7 positions agree with TRBD2. Losses at the gene ends were 4 bases for V and 7 bases for J; bases not matched to a gene: 11. In germline, CDR1 is SGDLS, CDR2 YYNGEE. The CDR3 is 15 residues long. In DNA form, the CDR3 reads TGTGCCAGCAGCCCGCTAGCGGCGGTGGGGAATGAGCAGTTCTTC. Protein sequence: CASSPLAAVGNEQFF.

In its sample, this clonotype was seen many times. The chain links TRBV15 to TRBJ2-7; D might be TRBD1 (6 bases). V lost 0 bases and J 2 bases, leaving 11 bases between the germline ends. CDR1 is LNHNV and CDR2 is YYDKDF in the germline V gene (reference sequence). This CDR3 has 15 residues. Here the CDR3 DNA reads TGTGCCACCAGCAGAGAGGCAGGGGAAGCCTACGAGCAGTACTTC. Translated: CATSREAGEAYEQYF.

This clonotype was counted many times. V is TRBV2 and J is TRBJ2-1; 9 nucleotides agree with TRBD2. The CDR3 is 14 amino acids. V lost 7 bases to trimming and J lost 0 bases; unmatched junction nucleotides: 1. From germline, CDR1 is SNHLY and CDR2 FYNNEI. The chain's CDR3 is CASIAGASYNEQFF. The CDR3 DNA reads TGTGCCAGCATAGCGGGGGCCTCCTACAATGAGCAGTTCTTC.

This clonotype came up many times. DNA for the CDR3: TGTGCCACCAGCAGGATGGAGGGAGATCAAGAGACCCAGTACTTC. Amino acids: CATSRMEGDQETQYF. The chain is built from TRBV15 and TRBJ2-5; a possible D gene is TRBD2 (6 bases). V was clipped by 3 bases and J by 2 bases, with 13 bases between them. The CDR3 has 15 residues. CDR1 LNHNV and CDR2 YYDKDF come from the germline V gene (reference sequence).

This clonotype was seen repeatedly, ten times or more. The rearrangement joins TRBV19 to TRBJ2-5, with D possibly TRBD2 on 5 matching bases. The V and J ends lost 5 bases and 5 bases respectively, with 15 bases between them. CDR1 and CDR2 (germline): LNHDA, SQIVND (reference sequence). The length of the CDR3 is 14 residues. DNA for the CDR3: TGTGCCAGTAGTCCCGGACTGTTGCGGGAGACCCAGTACTTC. Amino acids: CASSPGLLRETQYF.

This clonotype was counted a single time. The germline gene is not matched at one end of the junction; a read error may be the cause. The V gene is TRBV2, the J gene TRBJ1-5, with D maybe TRBD1 (5 bases). The CDR3 is 16 residues long. Germline V CDR1 and CDR2: SNHLY, FYNNEI. For the CDR3, the DNA is TGTGCCGGCAGCATCCACCTCGACAGAGACAATCAGCCCCAGCATTTT. Its protein is CAGSIHLDRDNQPQHF.

At least ten counts were recorded for this clonotype. V and J are TRBV6-1 and TRBJ1-6; D is possibly TRBD1 (5 bases). From germline, CDR1 is MNHNS and CDR2 SASEGT. The CDR3 length is 14 residues. V was clipped by 6 bases and J by 6 bases, with 12 bases between them. As DNA, the CDR3 is TGTGCCAGCAGGTCGGACACTCCTAATTCACCCCTCCACTTT. This sequence encodes CASRSDTPNSPLHF.

Of note for this clonotype: The junction differs from germline at one of its ends, possibly a read error. This chain connects TRBV19 to TRBJ2-5, with 16 bases that match TRBD2. The V gene's germline CDR1 is LNHDA and CDR2 SQIVND (reference sequence). The CDR3 sequence is 17 residues long. Here the CDR3 reads CASRALGTSGRGGTQSF. In DNA, the CDR3 is TGTGCCAGTAGAGCTCTCGGGACTAGCGGGAGGGGAGGGACCCAGTCCTTC.

The chain couples TRBV2 to TRBJ1-2; the match to TRBD1 covers 7 bases. The germline CDR1 and CDR2 sequences are SNHLY and FYNNEI. This CDR3 has 13 amino acids. CDR3 nucleotide sequence: TGTGTCGGCAATCGGCAGGGGGTATATGGCTACACCTTC. Protein sequence: CVGNRQGVYGYTF.

This clonotype has at least ten counts. The chain combines TRBV20-1 with TRBJ2-1; weak D call: TRBD2 (7 bases). CDR1 and CDR2 from the germline V gene are DFQATT and SNEGSKA (reference sequence). The CDR3 has 17 amino acids. Trimming removed 1 base from V and 7 bases from J, with 23 bases in between. Written as DNA, the CDR3 is TGCAGTGCTAGAGCTCCCTTAGGGGGGGGGGCAAGGAATGAGCAGTTCTTC. This translates into CSARAPLGGGARNEQFF.

As to this clonotype: A much more abundant neighbour one base away suggests this may be a read error. The chain carries TRBV20-1 and TRBJ2-7; 8 bases agree with TRBD2. V was pared by 3 bases and J by 9 bases, with 10 bases of the junction left unmatched. Germline CDR1 and CDR2: DFQATT and SNEGSKA (reference sequence). The CDR3 extends over 13 amino acids. The CDR3 protein is CSASSGGAHAQYF. In nucleotides, the CDR3 is TGCAGTGCTAGTTCCGGGGGGGCCCACGCGCAGTACTTC.

V gene TRBV20-1 combines with J gene TRBJ2-1; D may be TRBD2 (6 bases). Looked up from germline, CDR1 is DFQATT and CDR2 is SNEGSKA (reference sequence). This CDR3 region has 14 residues. V shed 3 bases and J shed 2 bases, with 11 bases lying between them. DNA for the CDR3: TGCAGTGCTAGTGATAGCGGAGCCTACAATGAGCAGTTCTTC. Amino acids: CSASDSGAYNEQFF.

This clonotype was seen ten or more times. The genes are TRBV6-1 and TRBJ1-2; D may be TRBD1 (6 bases). The germline V gene encodes CDR1 MNHNS and CDR2 SASEGT. This CDR3 comprises 14 residues. The ends were cut back, 6 bases at V and 8 bases at J, with 19 bases in the middle. Here the CDR3 reads CASRSLTGKSGYTF. The CDR3 nucleotides are TGTGCCAGCAGGTCGCTTACAGGGAAGAGCGGCTACACCTTC.

This clonotype was observed many times. V usage is TRBV2 and J usage is TRBJ1-2; 7 nucleotides line up with TRBD1. The CDR3 loop spans 13 amino acids. V was clipped by 7 bases and J by 2 bases; unmatched bases: 4. Germline-derived CDR1 and CDR2 are SNHLY and FYNNEI. The CDR3 DNA reads as TGTGCCAGCATCCAGACAGGGAACTATGGCTACACCTTC. As protein: CASIQTGNYGYTF.

Ten or more counts support this clonotype. The genes are TRBV4-2 and TRBJ2-1, with D possibly TRBD1 on 6 matching bases. Trimming cost V 2 bases and J 3 bases, with 8 bases left between them. Germline V lookup: CDR1 LGHNA, CDR2 YNFKEQ. This CDR3 contains 14 residues. The CDR3 reads CASSQRQDYNEQFF. The CDR3 DNA reads as TGTGCCAGCAGCCAAAGACAGGACTACAATGAGCAGTTCTTC.

This clonotype has a count of ten or more. CDR3 in DNA: TGCAGTGCTACCCCCGACGGACTAGCGGGGGGAACAGATACGCAGTATTTT. Translating gives CSATPDGLAGGTDTQYF. The chain links TRBV20-1 to TRBJ2-3, with 14 bases aligning to TRBD2. Germline CDR1 and CDR2: DFQATT and SNEGSKA (reference sequence). The ends lost 4 bases at V and 3 bases at J; junction bases unmatched: 9. The CDR3 contains 17 residues.

This clonotype was recorded at least ten times. At one of its ends the junction is not consistent with the germline gene, which may arise from a read error. This chain connects TRBV7-7 to TRBJ2-5; D gene unclear. Per the germline V gene, CDR1 is SSHAT and CDR2 is FNYEAQ (reference sequence). The CDR3 consists of 14 residues. The CDR3 DNA is TGTGCCAGCAGTTTAGGTACCGGCCGGGAGACCCAGTACTTC. Translating it yields CASSLGTGRETQYF.

This clonotype was picked up many times. The gene calls are TRBV6-5 and TRBJ2-1; tentatively, D is TRBD2 (6 bases). The CDR3 contains 17 residues. The V and J ends lost 6 bases and 9 bases respectively, with 27 bases between them. CDR1 and CDR2 from the germline V gene are MNHEY and SVGAGI. CDR3 in DNA: TGTGCCAGCAGCGGGAGCTCCGGACTAACGGATAGGGGTGAGCAGTTCTTC. This gives the protein CASSGSSGLTDRGEQFF.

V gene TRBV6-5 combines with J gene TRBJ1-3, with 7 bases identical to TRBD1. CDR3 length equals 19 residues. CDR1 and CDR2 from the germline V gene are MNHEY and SVGAGI. Losses at the gene ends were 0 bases for V and 0 bases for J; bases not matched to a gene: 11. The CDR3 is CASSYSRGSDFHSGNTIYF. The CDR3 DNA reads TGTGCCAGCAGTTACTCCAGGGGGTCGGACTTCCACTCTGGAAACACCATATATTTT.

This chain joins TRBV2 and TRBJ2-5, with 11 bases that match TRBD1. The CDR3 length is 14 residues. Losses at the gene ends were 6 bases for V and 7 bases for J; bases not matched to a gene: 7. Germline V gene sequence: CDR1 SNHLY, CDR2 FYNNEI. The CDR3 region has the DNA TGTGCCAGCAGCGGACCTGGGACAGGGGGGACCCAGTACTTC. Residues: CASSGPGTGGTQYF.

Many counts were recorded for this clonotype. This chain joins TRBV25-1 and TRBJ1-6, with 12 bases that match TRBD1. Germline V lookup: CDR1 MGHDK, CDR2 SYGVNS. CDR3 length: 19 residues. V was clipped by 4 bases and J by 0 bases; unmatched bases: 7. The CDR3 DNA follows: TGTGCCAGCAGTGGGCCGGGACAGGGGGCCGGCTCCTATAATTCACCCCTCCACTTT. Translated, it gives CASSGPGQGAGSYNSPLHF.

This clonotype occurred many times. The chain combines TRBV9 with TRBJ2-5; weak D call: TRBD2 (6 bases). Germline CDR1 and CDR2: SGDLS and YYNGEE. V was clipped by 3 bases and J by 5 bases, with 11 bases between them. This CDR3 is built from 13 residues. The CDR3 region has the DNA TGTGCCAGCAGCGGCGGGGCCGGGGAGACCCAGTACTTC. The encoded protein is CASSGGAGETQYF.

Comment on this clonotype: One junction end does not reproduce the germline sequence, and a read error may be involved. The gene calls are TRBV7-2 and TRBJ1-2, with 8 bases that match TRBD1. Germline V gene lookup returns CDR1 SGHTA and CDR2 FQGNSA. CDR3 length: 15 amino acids. The CDR3 loop reads CASSSGTGPQYGYPF. The DNA of the CDR3 is TGTGCCAGCAGCTCCGGGACAGGACCGCAGTATGGCTACCCCTTC.